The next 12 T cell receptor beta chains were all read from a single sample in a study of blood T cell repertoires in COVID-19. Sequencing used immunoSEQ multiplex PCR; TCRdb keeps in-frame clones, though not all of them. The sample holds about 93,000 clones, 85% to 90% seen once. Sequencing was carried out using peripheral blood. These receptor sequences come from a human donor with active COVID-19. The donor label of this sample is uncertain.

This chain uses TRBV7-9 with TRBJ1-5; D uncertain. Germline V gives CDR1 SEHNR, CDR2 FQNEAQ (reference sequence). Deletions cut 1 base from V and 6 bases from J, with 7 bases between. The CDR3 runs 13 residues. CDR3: CASSLEIGQPQHF. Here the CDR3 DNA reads TGTGCCAGCAGCTTAGAGATCGGTCAGCCCCAGCATTTT.

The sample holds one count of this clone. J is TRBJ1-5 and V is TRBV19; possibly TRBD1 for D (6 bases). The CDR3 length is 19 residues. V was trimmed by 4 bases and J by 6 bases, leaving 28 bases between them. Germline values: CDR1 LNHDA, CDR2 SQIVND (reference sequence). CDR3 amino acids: CASSTLTGAPLAVGQPQHF. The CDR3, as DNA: TGTGCCAGTAGTACATTGACAGGTGCACCACTCGCGGTCGGTCAGCCCCAGCATTTT.

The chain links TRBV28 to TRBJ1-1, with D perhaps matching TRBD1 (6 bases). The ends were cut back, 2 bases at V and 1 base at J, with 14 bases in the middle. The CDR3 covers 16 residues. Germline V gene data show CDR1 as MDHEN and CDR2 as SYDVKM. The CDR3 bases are TGTGCCAGCAGTTTAATCTTCACAGGGAGGAACACTGAAGCTTTCTTT. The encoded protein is CASSLIFTGRNTEAFF.

CDR3 nucleotide sequence: TGTGCCAGCAGTCTCCGGACAGGGGTAAACTATGGCTACACCTTC. Translating gives CASSLRTGVNYGYTF. The rearrangement links TRBV6-2 or TRBV6-3 to TRBJ1-2, with TRBD1 matching over 9 bases. Trimming at V came to 5 bases and at J to 2 bases, leaving 6 bases not matched to a gene. CDR1 MNHEY and CDR2 SVGEGT come from the germline V gene. The CDR3 runs to 15 residues.

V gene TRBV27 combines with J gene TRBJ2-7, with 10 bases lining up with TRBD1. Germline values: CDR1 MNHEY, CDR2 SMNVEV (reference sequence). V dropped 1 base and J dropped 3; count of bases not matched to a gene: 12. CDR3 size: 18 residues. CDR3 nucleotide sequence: TGTGCCAGCAGTTTATGTATAGGAATAGGGGACAGGGGCTACGAGCAGTACTTC. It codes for CASSLCIGIGDRGYEQYF.

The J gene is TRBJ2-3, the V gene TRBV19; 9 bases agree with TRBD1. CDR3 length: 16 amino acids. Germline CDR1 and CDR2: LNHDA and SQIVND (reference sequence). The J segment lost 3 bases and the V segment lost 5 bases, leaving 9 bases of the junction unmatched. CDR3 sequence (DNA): TGTGCCAGTAGTCGACTGACAGGGGGTTTAACAGATACGCAGTATTTT. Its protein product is CASSRLTGGLTDTQYF.

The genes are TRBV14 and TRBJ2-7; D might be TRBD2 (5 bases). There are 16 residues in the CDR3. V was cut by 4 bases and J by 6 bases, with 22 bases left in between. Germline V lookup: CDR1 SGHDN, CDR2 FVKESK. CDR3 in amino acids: CASSRGMQWAVSEQYF. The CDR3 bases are TGTGCCAGCAGCCGAGGGATGCAATGGGCGGTCTCCGAGCAGTACTTC.

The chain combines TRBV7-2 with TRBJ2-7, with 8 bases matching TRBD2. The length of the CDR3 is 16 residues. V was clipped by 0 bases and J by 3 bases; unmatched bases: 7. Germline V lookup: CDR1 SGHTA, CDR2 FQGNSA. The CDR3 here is CASSLAGASGGYEQYF. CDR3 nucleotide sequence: TGTGCCAGCAGCTTAGCGGGGGCCAGCGGGGGCTACGAGCAGTACTTC.

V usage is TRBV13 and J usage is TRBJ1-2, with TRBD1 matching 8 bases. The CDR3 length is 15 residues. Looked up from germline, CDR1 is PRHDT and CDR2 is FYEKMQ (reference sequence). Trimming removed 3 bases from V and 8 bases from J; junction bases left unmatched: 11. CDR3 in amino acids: CASSFGEDREAGYTF. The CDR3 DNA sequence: TGTGCCAGCAGCTTCGGTGAGGACAGGGAGGCAGGCTACACCTTC. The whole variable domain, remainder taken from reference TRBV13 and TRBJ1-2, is AAGVIQSPRHLIKEKRETATLKCYPIPRHDTVYWYQQGPGQDPQFLISFYEKMQSDKGSIPDRFSAQQFSDYHSELNMSSLELGDSALYFCASSFGEDREAGYTFGSGTRLTVV.

CDR3 sequence reads: CASSPNRDRDQYF. CDR3 DNA sequence: TGTGCCAGCAGCCCAAACCGGGACAGGGATCAGTACTTC. The chain carries TRBV11-2 and TRBJ2-4; 9 bases align to TRBD1. Losses at the gene ends were 5 bases for V and 12 bases for J; bases not matched to a gene: 8. Germline-derived CDR1 and CDR2 are SGHAT and FQNNGV. The CDR3 loop spans 13 amino acids.

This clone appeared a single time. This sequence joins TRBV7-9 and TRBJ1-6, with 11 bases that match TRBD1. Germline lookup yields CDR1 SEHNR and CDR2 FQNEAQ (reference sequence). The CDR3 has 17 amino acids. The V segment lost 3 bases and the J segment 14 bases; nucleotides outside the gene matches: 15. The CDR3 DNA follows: TGTGCCAGCAGCTTCTCTAGTGGGACAGGGGGACGAGGGACCCTCCACTTT. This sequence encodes CASSFSSGTGGRGTLHF.

The CDR3 here is CASSLGGASYEQYF. The CDR3 DNA sequence: TGTGCCAGCAGTCTCGGGGGGGCCAGTTACGAGCAGTACTTC. The V gene is TRBV28, the J gene TRBJ2-7; 8 bases match TRBD2. Trimming took 5 bases from V and 4 from J; bases not matched to a gene: 7. Germline CDR1 is MDHEN and CDR2 is SYDVKM. The CDR3 has 14 residues.